A selection of T cell receptor beta chains follows, all from one sample in a study of cytotoxic CD8 clonotypes in ibrutinib-treated CLL. Some clones are missing from TCRdb's copy, which holds only in-frame ones; the method was immunoSEQ multiplex PCR. The sample carries around 250,000 clones, 70% recorded once. The material sequenced was PBMCs, taken after 24 months of ibrutinib treatment. The receptors stem from a human donor with chronic lymphocytic leukemia. The CDR3 runs from the conserved cysteine through the conserved F or W. The D gene is left open where the match is weak. Not every row has a clone size; where given, it reads once, few, many or a size class.

NA | 17 | TRBJ1-3 | NA | TRBV4-3 | TGCGCCAGCAGCCAAGATCCGGGGGCCAACTCTGGAAACACCATATATTTT | CASSQDPGANSGNTIYF
NA | 19 | TRBJ2-6 | TRBD1 | TRBV28 | TGTGCCAGCAGCCCTCACCAGGACAGGGGCTACTCTGGGGCCAACGTCCTGACTTTC | CASSPHQDRGYSGANVLTF
NA | 14 | TRBJ1-4 | TRBD1 | TRBV19 | TGTGCCAGTAGGAAAGACAGGGCAGGGGAAAAACTGTTTTTT | CASRKDRAGEKLFF
NA | 15 | TRBJ2-7 | TRBD1 | TRBV6-5 | TGTGCCAGCAATCGATTGACAGGGAACCCCTACGAGCAGTACTTC | CASNRLTGNPYEQYF
NA | 11 | TRBJ2-1 | NA | TRBV30 | TGTGCCTGGAGTGCCGGTAATGAGCAGTTCTTC | CAWSAGNEQFF
NA | 13 | TRBJ1-2 | NA | TRBV28 | TGTGCCAGCAGTTTAACGTCCAGCTATGGCTACACCTTC | CASSLTSSYGYTF
NA | 13 | TRBJ2-1 | NA | TRBV2 | TGTGCCAGCATGGACGGAGGCTACAATGAGCAGTTCTTC | CASMDGGYNEQFF
NA | 13 | TRBJ1-1 | TRBD1 | TRBV6-5 | TGTGCCAGCAGTCGCACAGGGGGCGCGGTGGCTTTCTTT | CASSRTGGAVAFF
NA | 14 | TRBJ2-1 | NA | TRBV7-3 | TGTGCCAGCAGCCAGGGTCTCCGATACAATGAGCAGTTCTTC | CASSQGLRYNEQFF
NA | 18 | TRBJ2-6 | NA | TRBV30 | TGTGCCAGGGGGACGGGACTGTCCTTTGGATGGGGGGCCAACGTCCTGACTTTC | CARGTGLSFGWGANVLTF
few | 14 | TRBJ2-2 | NA | TRBV10-1 | TGCGCCACGCGGGGGCCATCGAACACCGGGGAGCTGTTTTTT | CATRGPSNTGELFF
NA | 13 | TRBJ1-4 | NA | TRBV30 | TGTGCCTGGACTCCCACAACTAATGAAAAACTGTTTTTT | CAWTPTTNEKLFF
NA | 13 | TRBJ1-1 | NA | TRBV5-1 | TGCGCCAGCAGTTCGACAGGCAACACTGAAGCTTTCTTT | CASSSTGNTEAFF
NA | 15 | TRBJ1-2 | NA | TRBV5-6 | TGTGCCAGCAGCCCCATCGGCTGGGACAAAGATGGCTACACCTTC | CASSPIGWDKDGYTF
few | 12 | TRBJ2-2 | NA | TRBV7-2 | TGTGCCAGCAGTCGTCGACCCGGGGAGCTGTTTTTT | CASSRRPGELFF
few | 13 | TRBJ2-7 | TRBD1 | TRBV7-9 | TGTGCCAGCAGCATGGGACAGCCTTACGAGCAGTACTTC | CASSMGQPYEQYF
NA | 12 | TRBJ2-3 | NA | TRBV7-9 | TGTGCCAGCTCCAGGGAAGGGGATACGCAGTATTTT | CASSREGDTQYF
NA | 15 | TRBJ1-1 | NA | TRBV28 | TGTGCCAGCAGTCGTGGTGACCGGGGTCGAACTGAAGCTTTCTTT | CASSRGDRGRTEAFF
NA | 17 | TRBJ2-2 | TRBD1 | TRBV11-3 | TGTGCCAGCAGCTTAGATCTTGGGACAGGAACTACCGGGGAGCTGTTTTTT | CASSLDLGTGTTGELFF
few | 15 | TRBJ2-3 | NA | TRBV19 | TGTGCCAGTAGTATTCGGGTGGGCGAGATAGATACGCAGTATTTT | CASSIRVGEIDTQYF
NA | 14 | TRBJ2-7 | NA | TRBV18 | TGTGCCAGCTCACCCGGGCAGCAATTTTACGAGCAGTACTTC | CASSPGQQFYEQYF
NA | 15 | TRBJ1-2 | TRBD1 | TRBV27 | TGTGCCAGCAGTTTACAGGGGGCTGGTAACTATGGCTACACCTTC | CASSLQGAGNYGYTF
NA | 13 | TRBJ1-1 | NA | TRBV7-9 | TGTGCCAGCAGCTTAGTTGGCGATTATCGGGCTTTCTTT | CASSLVGDYRAFF
NA | 13 | TRBJ2-3 | NA | TRBV2 | TGTGCCGGACCCCGGGACCAGTACGGTACGCAGTATTTT | CAGPRDQYGTQYF
NA | 17 | TRBJ1-2 | NA | TRBV23-1 | TGCGCCAGCACATTCCCGGATGCGGCGGAAACCTTAGGAGGCTACACCTTC | CASTFPDAAETLGGYTF
few | 14 | TRBJ2-7 | TRBD1 | TRBV19 | TGTGCCGTATCAAAGGGACAGTCGGCCTACGAGCAGTACTTC | CAVSKGQSAYEQYF
NA | 14 | TRBJ2-3 | NA | TRBV5-5 | TGTGCCAGCAGCTTAGGGCCGGATTCCGCTACGCAGTATTTT | CASSLGPDSATQYF
once | 15 | TRBJ2-7 | TRBD1 | TRBV9 | TGTGCCAGCAGCCGTACAGGGGGGAACTCCTACGAGCAGTACTTC | CASSRTGGNSYEQYF
NA | 15 | TRBJ1-4 | NA | TRBV30 | TGTGCCTGGAGGCAAGGAGGGGGGACTAATGAAAAACTGTTTTTT | CAWRQGGGTNEKLFF
NA | 13 | TRBJ2-1 | TRBD2 | TRBV27 | TGTGCCAGCAGGCGGGAGGGCTTCAATGAGCAGTTCTTC | CASRREGFNEQFF
NA | 13 | TRBJ1-4 | NA | TRBV6-5 | TGTGCCAGCAGCCCGGCATCGGGGGAAAAACTGTTTTTT | CASSPASGEKLFF
few | 15 | TRBJ1-4 | NA | TRBV27 | TGTGCCAGCAGTTACAGAACAGGGTCGAAAGAAAAACTGTTTTTT | CASSYRTGSKEKLFF
NA | 11 | TRBJ1-5 | NA | TRBV21-1 | TGTGCCACTCGGTGGGGTCAGCCCCAGCATTTT | CATRWGQPQHF
NA | 14 | TRBJ2-7 | TRBD1 | TRBV27 | TGTGCCAGCAGTTTCGGGACAGGAGCTTACGAGCAGTACTTC | CASSFGTGAYEQYF
few | 14 | TRBJ2-3 | NA | TRBV28 | TGTGCCAGCAGTTTAGCAGGACACACAGATACGCAGTATTTT | CASSLAGHTDTQYF
NA | 15 | TRBJ2-1 | NA | TRBV7-2 | TGTGCCAGCAGCTCAACTAGGGGGGTACAGGATGAGCAGTTCTTC | CASSSTRGVQDEQFF
NA | 13 | TRBJ2-5 | NA | TRBV27 | TGTGCCAGCAGCTCCCGGCCCCAAGAGACCCAGTACTTC | CASSSRPQETQYF
NA | 14 | TRBJ2-4 | NA | TRBV28 | TGTGCCAGCTTCTCCGACCTAGCCAAAAACATTCAGTACTTC | CASFSDLAKNIQYF
NA | 15 | TRBJ2-7 | TRBD1 | TRBV10-1 | TGCGCCAGCAGTCCCGGGACAGGGGCATCCTACGAGCAGTACTTC | CASSPGTGASYEQYF
NA | 14 | TRBJ1-2 | TRBD1 | TRBV15 | TGTGCCACCAGGCCGGGACAGGGTTGGTATGGCTACACCTTC | CATRPGQGWYGYTF
NA | 13 | TRBJ2-2 | NA | TRBV11-2 | TGTGCCAGCAGCATTCAGGGATCCGGGGAGCTGTTTTTT | CASSIQGSGELFF
few | 12 | TRBJ2-7 | NA | TRBV6-5 | TGTGCCAGCAGACAGTACTCCTACGAGCAGTACTTC | CASRQYSYEQYF
few | 12 | TRBJ1-5 | NA | TRBV29-1 | TGCAGCGTTGGGGCGGGCAATCAGCCCCAGCATTTT | CSVGAGNQPQHF
NA | 11 | TRBJ2-7 | TRBD1 | TRBV29-1 | TGCAGCGCGACAGGGTCCTACGAGCAGTACTTC | CSATGSYEQYF
NA | 13 | TRBJ2-5 | NA | TRBV10-1 | TGCGCCAGCAGTCGGCAGGCTCAAGAGACCCAGTACTTC | CASSRQAQETQYF
NA | 15 | TRBJ1-6 | NA | TRBV28 | TGTGCCACCCGGGAAACCGCGGCGGCTAATTCACCCCTCCACTTT | CATRETAAANSPLHF